This T cell receptor (beta chain) was obtained from a study of regulatory T cells in long-lasting Graves disease. Overall study results and limits: Persistent disease preferred TRBV28, TRBJ1-2 and TRBJ2-5.

Libraries of TCR beta came from iRepertoire HTBI primers plus Arm-PCR of CDR3 regions. One entry per CDR3 protein, called by TCRdb with MiXCR from the multiplex PCR reads. Among about 460,000 distinct CDR3 sequences listed, 11% to 15% were seen once. The CDR3 contains 16 residues. V trimming: 7 bases; J trimming: 5 bases; junction bases outside the gene matches: 11. Germline V gives CDR1 SGHRS, CDR2 YFSETQ. Time point of the sample: newly diagnosed GD, antithyroid drugs for less than 3 months. RNA extracted from PBMCs served as the sequencing template. This clonotype was detected a few times. Its target is not known. These data were also filed under a second study, of T cells in Graves' hyperthyroidism and ophthalmopathy. That investigation notes: Expanded thyroid clonotypes (above 0.001) were mostly also found in blood.

The gene calls are TRBV5-1 and TRBJ2-1, with TRBD2 identical over 11 bases. This sequence was found in a woman aged 50 to 60 with Graves disease. The source was peripheral blood mononuclear cells (PBMCs), collected at new diagnosis, from a patient treated with antithyroid drugs. The CDR3 reads CASSRSGTSGDNEQFF. As DNA, the CDR3 is TGCGCCAGCTCCCGATCCGGGACTAGCGGTGACAATGAGCAGTTCTTC.